This TCR beta chain came from a study of response to subunit inactivated influenza vaccine. The study's findings and limits: Authors suggested that a seasonal influenza vaccination recruits few new T cells each time.

In its sample, this clonotype was seen a few times. The antigen is unknown. The junction had 10 bases not matched to a gene; V was cut back by 4 bases and J by 2 bases. This CDR3 is built from 16 residues. The V gene's germline CDR1 is SGHVS and CDR2 FQNEAQ. From the RT-PCR reads, TCRdb called clonotypes with MiXCR, one entry per CDR3 protein. The sample contains around 580,000 distinct CDR3 sequences, about 12% of which appear only once. This sample comprised PBMCs from blood, obtained on the day of vaccination. J is TRBJ2-7 and V is TRBV7-8; the match to TRBD2 covers 8 bases. The receptor's source is a middle-aged man who received an inactivated influenza vaccine. The CDR3 bases are TGTGCCAGCAGCTCCCCGCCCTCGGGGGGGACCTACGAGCAGTACTTC. It specifies CASSSPPSGGTYEQYF.